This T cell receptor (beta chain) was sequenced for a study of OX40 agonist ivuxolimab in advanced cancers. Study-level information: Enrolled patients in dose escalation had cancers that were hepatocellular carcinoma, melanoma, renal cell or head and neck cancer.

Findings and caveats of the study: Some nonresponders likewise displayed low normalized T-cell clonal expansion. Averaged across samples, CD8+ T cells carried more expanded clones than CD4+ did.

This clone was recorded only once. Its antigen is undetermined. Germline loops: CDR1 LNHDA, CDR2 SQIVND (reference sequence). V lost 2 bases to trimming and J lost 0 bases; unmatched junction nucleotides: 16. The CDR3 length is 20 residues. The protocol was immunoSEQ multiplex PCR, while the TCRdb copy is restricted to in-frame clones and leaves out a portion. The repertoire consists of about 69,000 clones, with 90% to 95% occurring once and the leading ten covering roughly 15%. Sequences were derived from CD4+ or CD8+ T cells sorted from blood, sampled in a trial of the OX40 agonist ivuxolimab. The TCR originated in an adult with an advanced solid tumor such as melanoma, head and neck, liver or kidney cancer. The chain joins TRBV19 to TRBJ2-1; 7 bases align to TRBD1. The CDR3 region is CASSIITGAYHKSSYNEQFF. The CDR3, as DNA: TGTGCCAGTAGTATAATCACAGGGGCCTACCACAAAAGCTCCTACAATGAGCAGTTCTTC.